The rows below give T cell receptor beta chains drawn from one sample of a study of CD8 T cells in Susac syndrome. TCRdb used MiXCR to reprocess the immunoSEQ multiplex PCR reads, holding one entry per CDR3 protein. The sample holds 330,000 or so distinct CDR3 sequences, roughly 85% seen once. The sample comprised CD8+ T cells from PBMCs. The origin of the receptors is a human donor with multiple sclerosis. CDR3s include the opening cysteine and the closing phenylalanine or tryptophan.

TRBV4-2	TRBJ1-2	CASSRGHTNYGYTF
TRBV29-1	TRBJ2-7	CSVVYWGEQYF
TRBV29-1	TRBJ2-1	CSVETSGRIGEQFF
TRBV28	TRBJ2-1	CASSLYRRQFF
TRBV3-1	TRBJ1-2	CASSQSLQASYGYTF
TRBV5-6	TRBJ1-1	CASSVGADNKKAEAFF
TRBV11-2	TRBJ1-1	CASQLASRKTRGENTEAFF
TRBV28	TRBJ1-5	CASSFRANSNQPQHF
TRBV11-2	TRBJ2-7	CASSFGLVSSYEQYF
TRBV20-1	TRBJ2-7	CSARDLIVTPYEQYF
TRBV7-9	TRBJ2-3	CASSFGPTSTDTQYF
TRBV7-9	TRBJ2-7	CASSLEGQSSYEQYF
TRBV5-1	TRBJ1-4	CASGYTGGPNEKLFF
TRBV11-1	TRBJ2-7	CASSLGPPKEQYF
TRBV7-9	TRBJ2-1	CASSPTPDEQFF
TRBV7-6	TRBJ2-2	CASSSRTSANTGELFF
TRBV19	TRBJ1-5	CASAGGNQPQHF
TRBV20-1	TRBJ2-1	CSARAGRASNEQFF
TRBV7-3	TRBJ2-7	CASSLGTVGEQYF
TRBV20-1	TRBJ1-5	CSAIPQGYNQPQHF
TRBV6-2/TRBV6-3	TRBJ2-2	CASSIGHKVANTGELFF
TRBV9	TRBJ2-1	CASSVAPLGLYNEQFF
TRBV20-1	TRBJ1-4	CSSPHFRTDGSEKLFF
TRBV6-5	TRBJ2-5	CASSYSTSGFPETQYF
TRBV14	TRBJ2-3	CASSHSTDTQYF
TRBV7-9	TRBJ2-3	CASSLSGFNTQYF
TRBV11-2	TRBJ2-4	CASSGTDKNIQYF
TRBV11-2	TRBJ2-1	CATKAGGTYNEQFF
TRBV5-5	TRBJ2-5	CASSFHWLRLQETQYF
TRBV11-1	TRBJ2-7	CASSLLPLAGSYEQYF
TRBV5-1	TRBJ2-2	CASSLVGVGRPPGELFF
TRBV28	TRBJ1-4	CASSQTGRDEKLFF
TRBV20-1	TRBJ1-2	CSALNREPYGYTF
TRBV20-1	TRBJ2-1	CSARYSSYNEQFF
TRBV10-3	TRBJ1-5	CAISEVVGNNQPQHF